This is a list of T cell receptor beta chains from one sample in a study of Ad26.COV2.S vaccination and SARS-CoV-2 variants. The assay was immunoSEQ multiplex PCR, and TCRdb's table has in-frame clones only and misses some. The data hold hundreds of thousands of clones, with about 85% observed a single time. Sequencing was performed on peripheral blood, taken in a trial of Ad26.COV2.S vaccine versus placebo. All receptors come from a person aged 18-60 years who received the Ad26.COV2.S COVID-19 vaccine or a placebo. Each CDR3 is given with its conserved first and last residue. D genes are given only for firm matches. Clone size appears in some rows only: once, few, many, or a class for an expanded clone.

few	TRBJ1-5	TRBV19	.	TGTGCCAGTAGTATAAAGGGACCACCGGAGTATCAGCCCCAGCATTTT	CASSIKGPPEYQPQHF
.	TRBJ2-7	TRBV5-5	.	TGTGCCAGCAGCAGAACAGTGGAACCCTACGAGCAGTACTTC	CASSRTVEPYEQYF
.	TRBJ1-1	TRBV6-5	.	TGTGCCAGCAGTTCGACGGGGAGGGCTTTCTTT	CASSSTGRAFF
.	TRBJ2-5	TRBV4-1	TRBD2	TGCGCCAGCAGCCAAGATCTAGCGGGAGGGCTGGAGACCCAGTACTTC	CASSQDLAGGLETQYF
.	TRBJ1-2	TRBV6-1	.	TGTGCCAGCAGTGAAGCACCGGACATCTATGGCTACACCTTC	CASSEAPDIYGYTF
.	TRBJ2-1	TRBV5-1	.	TGCGCCAGCAGCTTTGCCGGGACACGGACATACAATGAGCAGTTCTTC	CASSFAGTRTYNEQFF
.	TRBJ1-2	TRBV27	.	TGTGCCAGCAGTTTATCGAAATCGACAACCCTTAACTATGGCTACACCTTC	CASSLSKSTTLNYGYTF
.	TRBJ1-6	TRBV5-1	TRBD1	TGCGCCAGCAGCCCAAAGACAGGGCTAAACCACCCCCTCCACTTT	CASSPKTGLNHPLHF
.	TRBJ2-3	TRBV7-2	.	TGTGCCAGCAGCACACACACCACAGCGGGACACACAGATACGCAGTATTTT	CASSTHTTAGHTDTQYF
.	TRBJ2-1	TRBV9	.	TGTGCCAGCAGCGAGTCGGGATACAATGAGCAGTTCTTC	CASSESGYNEQFF
.	TRBJ2-5	TRBV10-3	TRBD1	TGTGCCATCAGTGAGTGGGACAGTCAAGAGACCCAGTACTTC	CAISEWDSQETQYF
.	TRBJ2-5	TRBV4-1	.	TGCGCCAGCAGCCCGGAGGGGCAGATGTACCAAGAGACCCAGTACTTC	CASSPEGQMYQETQYF
.	TRBJ2-5	TRBV6-5	.	TGTGCCAGCAGTTATGGCGCTCAGGAGACCCAGTACTTC	CASSYGAQETQYF
.	TRBJ2-3	TRBV5-1	.	TGCGCCAGCAGTTTGGGGGCAGGGAGCACAGATACGCAGTATTTT	CASSLGAGSTDTQYF
once	TRBJ2-7	TRBV14	.	TGTGCCAGCAGCCAATACCCCAGGGCCTACGAGCAGTACTTC	CASSQYPRAYEQYF
once	TRBJ1-1	TRBV7-8	.	TGTGCCAGCAGCGCCGCGGGACGGCTGAACACTGAAGCTTTCTTT	CASSAAGRLNTEAFF
.	TRBJ1-1	TRBV11-2	.	TGTGCCAGCAGCTTAAGCGGGTGGGGCAACCAGGGTATGAACACTGAAGCTTTCTTT	CASSLSGWGNQGMNTEAFF
.	TRBJ2-7	TRBV12-5	TRBD2	TGTGCTAGTGGTTCCCTAGCGGGGACGAATTATTACGAGCAGTACTTC	CASGSLAGTNYYEQYF
.	TRBJ2-2	TRBV21-1	.	TGTGCCAGCAGCCCGAACAGGCAGGGGACGGGGGAGCTGTTTTTT	CASSPNRQGTGELFF
.	TRBJ2-1	TRBV29-1	TRBD1	TGCAGCGTGGGACAGGGGAATGAGCAGTTCTTC	CSVGQGNEQFF
.	TRBJ2-7	TRBV6-5	.	TGTGCCAGCAGCAGTCCTTACGAGCAGTACTTC	CASSSPYEQYF
.	TRBJ2-1	TRBV5-1	TRBD2	TGCGCCAGCAGCTTCGGGGGGGCTAACTACAATGAGCAGTTCTTC	CASSFGGANYNEQFF
.	TRBJ2-7	TRBV10-3	.	TGTGCCATCAGTGTTACGACCAAGTACGAGCAGTACTTC	CAISVTTKYEQYF
.	TRBJ2-7	TRBV5-6	.	TGTGCCAGCAGCTTGAGGGTTACCTACGAGCAGTACTTC	CASSLRVTYEQYF
.	TRBJ2-7	TRBV27	TRBD2	TGTGCCAGCAGTTTATTCTCCACTAGCGGGAGCTACGAGCAGTACTTC	CASSLFSTSGSYEQYF
few	TRBJ1-3	TRBV4-1	.	TGCGCCAGCGCCAGGGTTTTATCTGGAAACACCATATATTTT	CASARVLSGNTIYF
.	TRBJ1-1	TRBV19	.	TGTGCCAGTAGTCCAACGCTTTTGCGCGGAGCTTTCTTT	CASSPTLLRGAFF
.	TRBJ2-3	TRBV6-5	TRBD1	TGTGCCAGCAGTTCACAGACAGGGGCGGATACGCAGTATTTT	CASSSQTGADTQYF
.	TRBJ2-1	TRBV5-4	.	TGTGCCAGCAGCTCCAGGGTTACCCACTACAATGAGCAGTTCTTC	CASSSRVTHYNEQFF
.	TRBJ2-7	TRBV18	.	TGTGCCAGCTCACCACAGGACGGCCAATACGAGCAGTACTTC	CASSPQDGQYEQYF
.	TRBJ2-1	TRBV7-2	TRBD2	TGTGCCAGCAGTTTCATAACTAGCGGAGGATACAATGAGCAGTTCTTC	CASSFITSGGYNEQFF
.	TRBJ2-7	TRBV12-3/TRBV12-4	.	TGTGCCAGCAGTTTTAAGGGCGAGCAGTACTTC	CASSFKGEQYF
once	TRBJ2-5	TRBV4-1	TRBD1	TGCGCCAGCAGCAAGGGACAGGGGGCGGGAGGGACCCAGTACTTC	CASSKGQGAGGTQYF
.	TRBJ1-2	TRBV30	.	TGTGCCTGGGGGATCGTTCAAGGCTACACCTTC	CAWGIVQGYTF
.	TRBJ1-3	TRBV5-8	.	TGTGCCAGCAGCTTGGTCGGGCGAAACACCATATATTTT	CASSLVGRNTIYF
.	TRBJ2-2	TRBV2	TRBD2	TGTGCCAGCACTGAGCGGGAGATGGTCGGGGAGCTGTTTTTT	CASTEREMVGELFF
.	TRBJ2-5	TRBV10-3	.	TGTGCCATCTCCCCTTGGGGTCGTGCGGAGAACCAAGAGACCCAGTACTTC	CAISPWGRAENQETQYF
.	TRBJ1-1	TRBV30	.	TGTGCCTGGAGAAGGAACACTGAAGCTTTCTTT	CAWRRNTEAFF
.	TRBJ2-5	TRBV7-9	TRBD2	TGTGCCAGCAGCTTGGGGACAGCGGGAGGAGAGACCCAGTACTTC	CASSLGTAGGETQYF
.	TRBJ1-1	TRBV5-1	.	TGCGCCAGCCTACCGGACAGTCCGAACACTGAAGCTTTCTTT	CASLPDSPNTEAFF
.	TRBJ1-2	TRBV18	TRBD1	TGTGCCAGCTCACCAGACAGGGATAACTATGGCTACACCTTC	CASSPDRDNYGYTF
.	TRBJ2-7	TRBV6-5	TRBD1	TGTGCCAGCAGACAAGTGACAGGGGCCATCTACGAGCAGTACTTC	CASRQVTGAIYEQYF
once	TRBJ2-7	TRBV10-3	TRBD2	TGTGCCATCACGCCCACCCCGACTAGCGGGAGTGGGTACGAGCAGTACTTC	CAITPTPTSGSGYEQYF
.	TRBJ2-3	TRBV18	.	TGTGCCAGCGTCACCACGAGAACAGATACGCAGTATTTT	CASVTTRTDTQYF
.	TRBJ1-5	TRBV20-1	.	TGCAGTGCTAGTTCCTCGGGGGTATCTAGCAATCAGCCCCAGCATTTT	CSASSSGVSSNQPQHF
.	TRBJ2-1	TRBV28	.	TGTGCCAGCAATCTGAGGGGGTCCCGGAATGAGCAGTTCTTC	CASNLRGSRNEQFF
.	TRBJ2-3	TRBV7-9	TRBD2	TGTGCCAGCAGCTTAGCGTCTAGCGGGGGACTAGGAGATACGCAGTATTTT	CASSLASSGGLGDTQYF
.	TRBJ2-3	TRBV6-5	TRBD2	TGTGCCAGCAGTTACAAGGGGAGGGCAGATACGCAGTATTTT	CASSYKGRADTQYF
.	TRBJ2-1	TRBV5-1	TRBD2	TGCGCCAGCAGCTTCCTTGGACTAGCGGGAGGAGATGAGCAGTTCTTC	CASSFLGLAGGDEQFF
.	TRBJ1-5	TRBV2	.	TGTGCCAGCAGTGAGAGGACAGAAAATCAGCCCCAGCATTTT	CASSERTENQPQHF
.	TRBJ2-5	TRBV6-5	.	TGTGCCAGCAGTACAAATATCAAGCCCGGGGCCCAGTACTTC	CASSTNIKPGAQYF
.	TRBJ1-1	TRBV3-1/TRBV3-2	.	TGTGCCAGCAGCCATCGGGGGGCGCGTATTGAAGCTTTCTTT	CASSHRGARIEAFF
once	TRBJ2-7	TRBV13	TRBD1	TGTGCCAGCAGCAGGGACAGGGGCACCTACGAGCAGTACTTC	CASSRDRGTYEQYF
.	TRBJ2-7	TRBV9	.	TGTGCCAGCAGCCTCGGTGGCCCTGACTACGAGCAGTACTTC	CASSLGGPDYEQYF
.	TRBJ1-6	TRBV30	.	TGTGCCTGGAGAAACAGGGTAGAGAATTCACCCCTCCACTTT	CAWRNRVENSPLHF
.	TRBJ1-4	TRBV3-1/TRBV3-2	.	TGTGCCAGCACGGTCGGGGCCACTAATGAAAAACTGTTTTTT	CASTVGATNEKLFF